The T cell receptor beta chain described here comes from a study of cytomegalovirus exposure and HLA in healthy donors. This CDR3 is 12 amino acids long. From germline, CDR1 is MNHNS and CDR2 SASEGT. Between the trimmed V and J ends, which lost 4 bases and 6 bases, there was a span of 9 bases. Primers included in the PCR were 60 Vbeta and 13 Jbeta primers. Sequenced by immunoSEQ multiplex PCR; TCRdb stores in-frame clones only, minus some. The profile shows about 160,000 clones, around nine tenths of them singletons. V usage is TRBV6-1 and J usage is TRBJ1-1; D is undetermined. This clonotype was obtained from a woman in her twenties or thirties in good health and CMV-seronegative. The sample taken for sequencing was PBMCs. The CDR3 DNA sequence: TGTGCCAGCAGTGGTCTACGCCCTGAAGCTTTCTTT. Translation gives CASSGLRPEAFF.